A single sample is the source of the 5 T cell receptor beta chains below, sequenced in a study of shared clonotypes between healthy human individuals. Data came from immunoSEQ multiplex PCR; TCRdb stores just in-frame clones and leaves some out. The top ten clones hold 1.5% to 2% of a sample with hundreds of thousands of clones, around three quarters of them seen once. What was sequenced was memory CD4+ T cells sorted from blood. Subset here: CD45RA-negative fraction. All receptors derive from a young woman in good health.

The rearrangement uses TRBV27 and TRBJ1-5, with 8 bases matching TRBD1. This CDR3 has 19 amino acids. Germline V gives CDR1 MNHEY, CDR2 SMNVEV (reference sequence). The V and J ends lost 4 bases and 0 bases, in that order; junction bases with no gene match: 14. The CDR3: CASSSYRGDGYYSNQPQHF. CDR3 in DNA: TGTGCCAGCAGTTCGTACAGGGGGGACGGATATTATAGCAATCAGCCCCAGCATTTT.

V usage is TRBV5-1 and J usage is TRBJ2-6, with D possibly TRBD2 on 6 matching bases. Trimming removed 5 bases from V and 0 bases from J, with 12 bases in between. The CDR3 consists of 16 residues. From germline, CDR1 is SGHRS and CDR2 YFSETQ. CDR3 loop: CASSWDFLSGANVLTF. The CDR3 region has the DNA TGCGCCAGCAGTTGGGACTTCCTCTCTGGGGCCAACGTCCTGACTTTC.

The chain has TRBV5-1 and TRBJ2-3; TRBD1 or TRBD2 may be the D gene (6 bases each). The length of the CDR3 is 20 residues. V lost 7 bases and J lost 3, with 33 bases in between. The V gene's germline CDR1 is SGHRS and CDR2 YFSETQ. The CDR3 reads CASRGGLGGGGPVNTDTQYF. CDR3 nucleotide sequence: TGCGCCAGCCGTGGGGGCTTGGGAGGCGGAGGGCCGGTGAATACAGATACGCAGTATTTT. Together with reference TRBV5-1 and TRBJ2-3, the CDR3 gives the full variable domain: KAGVTQTPRYLIKTRGQQVTLSCSPISGHRSVSWYQQTPGQGLQFLFEYFSETQRNKGNFPGRFSGRQFSNSRSEMNVSTLELGDSALYLCASRGGLGGGGPVNTDTQYFGPGTRLTVL.

This clone has only a few counts. The CDR3 protein is CASSRASEQYF. DNA of the CDR3: TGTGCCAGCAGCCGCGCATCCGAGCAGTACTTC. This rearrangement joins TRBV6-5 to TRBJ2-7; D unclear. The length of the CDR3 is 11 residues. The germline CDR1 and CDR2 sequences are MNHEY and SVGAGI. Trimming removed 6 bases from V and 6 bases from J, with 9 bases in between.

This clone was detected ten times or more. This chain links TRBV5-1 with TRBJ2-1; 8 bases align to TRBD2. Germline lookup yields CDR1 SGHRS and CDR2 YFSETQ. The CDR3 sequence is 16 residues long. Unmatched junction bases numbered 6, after V lost 0 bases and J lost 4 bases. CDR3 amino acids: CASSLDLAGGYNEQFF. The DNA for the CDR3 is TGCGCCAGCAGCTTGGACTTGGCGGGAGGATACAATGAGCAGTTCTTC.